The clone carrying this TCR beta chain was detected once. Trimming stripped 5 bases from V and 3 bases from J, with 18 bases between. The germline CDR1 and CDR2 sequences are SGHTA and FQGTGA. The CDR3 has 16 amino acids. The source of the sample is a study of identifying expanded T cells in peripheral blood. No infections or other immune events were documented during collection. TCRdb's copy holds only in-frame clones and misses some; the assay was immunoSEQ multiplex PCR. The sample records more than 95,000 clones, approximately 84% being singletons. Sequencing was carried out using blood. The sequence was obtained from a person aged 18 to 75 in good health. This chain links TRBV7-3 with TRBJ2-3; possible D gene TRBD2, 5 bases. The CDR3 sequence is CASSQIPSSGTDTQYF. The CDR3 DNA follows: TGTGCCAGCAGCCAAATTCCTAGCTCGGGGACAGATACGCAGTATTTT.